This T cell receptor (beta chain) was documented in a study of blood T cell repertoires in COVID-19. Overall study: There were acute and convalescent COVID-19 samples, and they came from the United States, Italy and Spain.

Libraries were prepared by immunoSEQ multiplex PCR; TCRdb keeps only in-frame clonotypes and omits some of them. The sample has approximately 98,000 clones, under 85% seen once. V was shortened by 0 bases and J by 0 bases, with 12 bases between the two germline ends. This CDR3 has 16 amino acids. CDR1 and CDR2 (germline): PRHDT, FYEKMQ (reference sequence). Sequenced material: peripheral blood. The V gene is TRBV13, the J gene TRBJ2-7, with D unresolved. The receptor was isolated from a woman in her seventies with acute or convalescent COVID-19. The chain's CDR3 is CASSLGRNSRSYEQYF. CDR3 coding DNA: TGTGCCAGCAGCTTAGGCCGGAACAGCCGCTCCTACGAGCAGTACTTC.